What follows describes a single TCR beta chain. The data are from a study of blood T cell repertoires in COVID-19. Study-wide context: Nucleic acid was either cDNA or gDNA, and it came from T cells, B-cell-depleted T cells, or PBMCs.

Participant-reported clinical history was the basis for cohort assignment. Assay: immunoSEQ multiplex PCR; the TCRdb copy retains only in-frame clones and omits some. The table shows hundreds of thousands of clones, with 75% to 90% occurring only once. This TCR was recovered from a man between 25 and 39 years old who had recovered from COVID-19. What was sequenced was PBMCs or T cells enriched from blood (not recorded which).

This CDR3 reads CASSLGGTYNEQFF. DNA of the CDR3: TGTGCCAGCAGCTTAGGCGGGACCTACAATGAGCAGTTCTTC. The chain joins TRBV7-9 to TRBJ2-1; possible D gene TRBD2, 6 bases. Per the germline V gene, CDR1 is SEHNR and CDR2 is FQNEAQ (reference sequence). V lost 1 base and J 2 bases, leaving 6 bases between the germline ends. CDR3 length: 14 amino acids.